This T cell receptor beta chain was sequenced for a study of glioma-infiltrating T cells after dendritic cell vaccination (dated by TCRdb to 2016 to 2017). A note on the overall study: The cohort included 15 or so glioblastoma patients drawn from Phase I and II dendritic cell vaccination trials, of whom 9 were newly diagnosed and 6 had recurrent disease. Between 2003 and 2012, patients were given autologous tumor lysate-pulsed dendritic cell vaccination. To make the vaccine, monocyte-derived dendritic cells were cultured for about seven days with IL-4 and GM-CSF and then pulsed overnight with autologous tumor lysate. Patients received three intradermal dendritic cell vaccine injections at biweekly intervals in the arm below the axilla. Tumor-infiltrating lymphocyte content was quantified and tumor and blood repertoires were compared in dendritic cell-vaccinated glioblastoma patients by deep sequencing of TCR beta CDR3 regions. Survival after dendritic cell vaccination was correlated with TCR sequencing metrics such as TIL content and the overlap between tumor and blood repertoires.

There are 15 amino acids in the CDR3, from cysteine to phenylalanine inclusive. Only CDR3 DNA is held: 45 bases, read in frame from base 1. CDR1 and CDR2 were assigned from the germline V gene as MNHEY and SVGAGI. The V and J ends are trimmed by 7 bases and 0 bases, leaving 13 bases between them. Concerning this clone: It lacks a known antigen. Base-call qualities are not available, and no considerably larger clone is one nucleotide away.

Study-wide findings and limitations: The three-group TCR overlap response model was described as speculative and requiring prospective validation. After dendritic cell vaccination, a higher estimated pretreatment TIL content predicted longer time to progression and overall survival. TCR clonality showed no direct relationship with survival, which suggests that a diverse polyclonal response may matter. The cohort was small and heterogeneous, only a few patients had full blood and tumor sets, and even fewer had initial-recurrent tumor pairs.

Using the immunoSEQ assay, TCRB CDR3 regions were amplified from roughly 1.9 micrograms of genomic DNA, or from all available DNA when less than that was on hand. The multiplex PCR employed 60 forward primers targeting TCR V beta segments and 13 reverse primers targeting J beta segments. Synthetic control templates were spiked into each sample at limiting dilution to estimate reads per starting template. Sequencing produced 87 bp reads on the Illumina HiSeq System. The study's processing was this. To remove PCR and sequencing errors, closely related sequences were merged with a nearest neighbor algorithm. TCR overlap was defined as the percentage of unique tumor TCR beta sequences that were also found in the peripheral blood of the same patient. TCRdb carries this immuneACCESS record with in-frame sequences only. Its versions omit some clonotypes, under half of them owing to an unresolved V gene in the studies checked, with the rest unexplained. Clonal size and the V and J genes are those of that table, whereas D and trimming came from the DNA. The sample data list 40,000 to 60,000 clones, and about 85% of these were observed just once. About an eighth of the sample rests with the top ten.

Patients were selected on the basis of adequate residual fresh-frozen tumor tissue and more than two years of available survival data. Although molecular status otherwise differed among the glioblastoma patients, no patient had an isocitrate dehydrogenase mutation. PBMC were collected before vaccination, two weeks after the third vaccination, and at tumor progression if tumor progression occurred. The Qiagen DNeasy Blood extraction Kit was used for extraction of genomic DNA. The sequence was collected from a human donor with glioblastoma. The receptor chain draws on TRBV6-5 and TRBJ1-3; the D gene cannot be resolved reliably. This specimen consisted of blood, obtained before dendritic cell vaccination. The nucleotides are TGTGCCAGCAAAGGCACGGGGATCTCTGGAAACACCATATATTTT. It codes for CASKGTGISGNTIYF.